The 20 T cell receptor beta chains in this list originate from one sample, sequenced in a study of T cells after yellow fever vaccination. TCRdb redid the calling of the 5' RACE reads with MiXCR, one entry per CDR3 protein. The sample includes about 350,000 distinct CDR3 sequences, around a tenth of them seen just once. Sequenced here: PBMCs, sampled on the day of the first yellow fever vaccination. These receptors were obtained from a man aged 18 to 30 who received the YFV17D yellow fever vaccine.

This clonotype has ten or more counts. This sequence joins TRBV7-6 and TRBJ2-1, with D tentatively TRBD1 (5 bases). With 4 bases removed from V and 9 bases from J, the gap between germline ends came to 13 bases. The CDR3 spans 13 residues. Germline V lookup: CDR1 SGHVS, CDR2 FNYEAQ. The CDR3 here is CASSWGLRGEQFF. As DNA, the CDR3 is TGTGCCAGCAGCTGGGGCCTTAGAGGTGAGCAGTTCTTC.

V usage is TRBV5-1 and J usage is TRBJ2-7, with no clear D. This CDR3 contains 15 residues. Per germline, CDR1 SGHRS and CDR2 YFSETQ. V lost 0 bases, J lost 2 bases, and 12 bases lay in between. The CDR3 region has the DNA TGCGCCAGCAGCTTGGAATGGGCAGGAGCCTACGAGCAGTACTTC. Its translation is CASSLEWAGAYEQYF. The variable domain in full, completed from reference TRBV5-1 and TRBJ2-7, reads KAGVTQTPRYLIKTRGQQVTLSCSPISGHRSVSWYQQTPGQGLQFLFEYFSETQRNKGNFPGRFSGRQFSNSRSEMNVSTLELGDSALYLCASSLEWAGAYEQYFGPGTRLTVT.

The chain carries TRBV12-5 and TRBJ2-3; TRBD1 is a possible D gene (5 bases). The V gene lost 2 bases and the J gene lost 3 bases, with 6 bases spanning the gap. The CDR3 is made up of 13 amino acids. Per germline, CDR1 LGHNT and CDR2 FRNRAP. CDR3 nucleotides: TGTGCTAGTGGTTTGCAGGGAACAGATACGCAGTATTTT. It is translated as CASGLQGTDTQYF.

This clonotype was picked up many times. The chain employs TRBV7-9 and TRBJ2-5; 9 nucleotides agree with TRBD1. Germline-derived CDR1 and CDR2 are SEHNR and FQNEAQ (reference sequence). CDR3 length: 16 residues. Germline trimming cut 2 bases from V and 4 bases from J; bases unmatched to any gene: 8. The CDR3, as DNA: TGTGCCAGCAGCTTATTAGAACAGGGGGCCCGAGAGACCCAGTACTTC. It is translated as CASSLLEQGARETQYF.

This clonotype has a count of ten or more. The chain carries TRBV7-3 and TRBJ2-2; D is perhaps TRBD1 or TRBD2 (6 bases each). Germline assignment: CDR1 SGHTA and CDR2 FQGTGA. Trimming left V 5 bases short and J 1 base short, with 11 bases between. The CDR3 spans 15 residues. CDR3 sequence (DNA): TGTGCCAGCAGCCAGAAGGGGGGGAACACCGGGGAGCTGTTTTTT. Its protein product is CASSQKGGNTGELFF.

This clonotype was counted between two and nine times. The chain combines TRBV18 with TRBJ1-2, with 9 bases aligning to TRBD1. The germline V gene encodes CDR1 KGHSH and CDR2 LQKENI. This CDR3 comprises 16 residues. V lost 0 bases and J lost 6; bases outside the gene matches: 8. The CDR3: CASSPPNVGQGNGYTF. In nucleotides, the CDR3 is TGTGCCAGCTCACCACCGAATGTAGGACAGGGGAATGGCTACACCTTC.

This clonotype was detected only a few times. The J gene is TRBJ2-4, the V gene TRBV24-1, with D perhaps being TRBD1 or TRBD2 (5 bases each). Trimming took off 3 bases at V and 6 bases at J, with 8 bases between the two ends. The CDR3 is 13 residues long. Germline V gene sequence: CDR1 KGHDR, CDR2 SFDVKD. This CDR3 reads CATSDGTANIQYF. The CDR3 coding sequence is TGTGCCACCAGTGATGGGACGGCAAACATTCAGTACTTC.

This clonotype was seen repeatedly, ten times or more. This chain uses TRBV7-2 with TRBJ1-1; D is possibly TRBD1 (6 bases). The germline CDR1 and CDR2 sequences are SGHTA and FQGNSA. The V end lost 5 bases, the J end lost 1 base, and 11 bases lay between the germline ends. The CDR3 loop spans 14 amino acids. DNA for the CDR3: TGTGCCAGCAGCAGGGGGACCGCGAACACTGAAGCTTTCTTT. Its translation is CASSRGTANTEAFF.

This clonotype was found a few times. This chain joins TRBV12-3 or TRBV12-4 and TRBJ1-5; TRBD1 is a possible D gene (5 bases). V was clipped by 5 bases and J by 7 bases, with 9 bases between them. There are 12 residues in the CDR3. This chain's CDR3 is CASSDSVQPQHF. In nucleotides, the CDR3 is TGTGCCAGCAGTGACAGCGTCCAGCCCCAGCATTTT.

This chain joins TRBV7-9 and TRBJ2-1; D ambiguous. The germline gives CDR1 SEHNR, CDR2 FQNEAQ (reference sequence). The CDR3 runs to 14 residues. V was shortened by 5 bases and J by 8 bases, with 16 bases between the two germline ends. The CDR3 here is CASSVRLWTDEQFF. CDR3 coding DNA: TGTGCCAGCAGCGTCCGACTCTGGACCGATGAGCAGTTCTTC.

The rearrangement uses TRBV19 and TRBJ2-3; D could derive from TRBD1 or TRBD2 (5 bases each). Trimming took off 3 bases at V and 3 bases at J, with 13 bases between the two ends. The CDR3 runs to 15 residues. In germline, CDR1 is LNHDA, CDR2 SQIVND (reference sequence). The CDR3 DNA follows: TGTGCCAGTAGTATTTTCGGGACCGCTACAGATACGCAGTATTTT. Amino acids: CASSIFGTATDTQYF. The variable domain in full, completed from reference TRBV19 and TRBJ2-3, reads DGGITQSPKYLFRKEGQNVTLSCEQNLNHDAMYWYRQDPGQGLRLIYYSQIVNDFQKGDIAEGYSVSREKKESFPLTVTSAQKNPTAFYLCASSIFGTATDTQYFGPGTRLTVL.

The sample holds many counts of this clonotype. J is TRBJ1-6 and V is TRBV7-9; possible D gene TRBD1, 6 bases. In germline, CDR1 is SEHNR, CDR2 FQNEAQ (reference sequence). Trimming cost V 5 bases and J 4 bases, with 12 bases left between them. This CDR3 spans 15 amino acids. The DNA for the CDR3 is TGTGCCAGCAGCCCGGACAGCAATTATAATTCACCCCTCCACTTT. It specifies CASSPDSNYNSPLHF.

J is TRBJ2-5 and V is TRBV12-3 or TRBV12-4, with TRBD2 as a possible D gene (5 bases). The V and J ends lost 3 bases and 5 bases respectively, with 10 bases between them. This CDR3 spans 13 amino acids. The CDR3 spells CASSFERLETQYF. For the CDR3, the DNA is TGTGCCAGCAGTTTTGAGCGGCTTGAGACCCAGTACTTC.

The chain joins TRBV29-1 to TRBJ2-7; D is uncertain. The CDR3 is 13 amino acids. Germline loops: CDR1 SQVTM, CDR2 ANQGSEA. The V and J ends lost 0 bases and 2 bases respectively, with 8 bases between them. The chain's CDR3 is CSVEEGQTYEQYF. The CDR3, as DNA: TGCAGCGTTGAAGAAGGGCAGACCTACGAGCAGTACTTC.

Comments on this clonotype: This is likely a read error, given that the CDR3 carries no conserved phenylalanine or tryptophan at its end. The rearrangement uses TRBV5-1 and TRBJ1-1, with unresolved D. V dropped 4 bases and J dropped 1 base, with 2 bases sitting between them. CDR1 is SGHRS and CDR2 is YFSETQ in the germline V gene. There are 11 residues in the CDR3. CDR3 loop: CASSGNTEAFL. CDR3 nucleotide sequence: TGCGCCAGCAGCGGGAACACTGAAGCTTTCCTT.

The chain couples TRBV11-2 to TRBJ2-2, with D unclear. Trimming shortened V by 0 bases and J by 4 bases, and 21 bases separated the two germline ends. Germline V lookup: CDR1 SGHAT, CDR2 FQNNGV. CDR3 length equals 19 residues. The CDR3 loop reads CASSLDPPRALFSTGELFF. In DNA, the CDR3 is TGTGCCAGCAGCTTAGACCCCCCCCGGGCCCTCTTTTCCACCGGGGAGCTGTTTTTT.

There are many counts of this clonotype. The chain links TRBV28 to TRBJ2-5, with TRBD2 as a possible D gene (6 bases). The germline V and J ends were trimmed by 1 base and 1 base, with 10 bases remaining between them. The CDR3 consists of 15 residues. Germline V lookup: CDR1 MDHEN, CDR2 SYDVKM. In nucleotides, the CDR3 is TGTGCCAGCAGTTTATCTGGGGGGAGCCAAGAGACCCAGTACTTC. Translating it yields CASSLSGGSQETQYF.

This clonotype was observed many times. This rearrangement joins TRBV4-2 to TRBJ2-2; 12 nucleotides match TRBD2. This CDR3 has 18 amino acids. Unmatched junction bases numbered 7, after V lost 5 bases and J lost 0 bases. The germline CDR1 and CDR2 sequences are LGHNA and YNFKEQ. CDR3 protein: CASSYRLAGATNTGELFF. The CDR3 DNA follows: TGTGCCAGCAGCTACCGACTAGCGGGGGCCACGAACACCGGGGAGCTGTTTTTT.

The DNA of the CDR3 is TGTGCCAGCAGATCGGACCTGGTGTACGAGCAGTACTTC. Translating gives CASRSDLVYEQYF. The chain couples TRBV12-3 or TRBV12-4 to TRBJ2-7, with D unresolved. This CDR3 contains 13 residues. V was trimmed by 6 bases and J by 4 bases, leaving 13 bases between them.

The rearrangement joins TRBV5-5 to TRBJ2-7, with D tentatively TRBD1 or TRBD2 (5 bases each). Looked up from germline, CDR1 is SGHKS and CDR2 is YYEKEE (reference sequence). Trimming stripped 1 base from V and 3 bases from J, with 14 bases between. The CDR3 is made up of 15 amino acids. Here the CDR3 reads CASSLLRGSYYEQYF. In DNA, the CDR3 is TGTGCCAGCAGCTTGTTGAGGGGTTCTTACTACGAGCAGTACTTC.